A selection of T cell receptor beta chains follows, all from one sample in a study of CD4 and CD8 cells across lung adenocarcinoma regions. TCRdb reprocessed the PCR reads via MiXCR and lists one record per CDR3 protein. The sample shows approximately 10,000 distinct CDR3 sequences, approximately 50% of them seen only once. The sequenced material came from CD8+ T cells from the margin of a lung tumor. These TCRs come from a male donor with lung adenocarcinoma. The CD4 and CD8 labels of this study may be unreliable. Each CDR3 is given with its conserved first and last residue. Fields, in order: J gene, D gene, clone size, V gene, CDR3 DNA, CDR3 protein. The D gene is left open where the match is weak. Clone size appears in some rows only: once, few, many, or a class for an expanded clone.

>TRBJ2-7|-|-|TRBV4-1
TGCGCCAGCAGCCAAGTCCTCACAGGAGCACACTCCTACGAGCAGTACTTC
CASSQVLTGAHSYEQYF
>TRBJ2-3|-|-|TRBV6-1
TGTGCCAGCGGGGACCGTAACACAGAGACCCAGTATTTC
CASGDRNTETQYF
>TRBJ2-1|TRBD2|-|TRBV7-2
TGTGCCAGCAGCCGTGGGACTAGCGGGCAGTTCTTC
CASSRGTSGQFF
>TRBJ2-2|TRBD1|-|TRBV6-1
TGTGCCAGCAGTGAATCAGGGGGCGTGGAGCTGTTTTTT
CASSESGGVELFF
>TRBJ2-4|TRBD2|-|TRBV6-1
TGTGCGAGCCGTGTAGCGGGGCCGGGAGCCAAAAACATGCAGTACTTC
CASRVAGPGAKNMQYF
>TRBJ2-3|-|once|TRBV7-9
TGTGCCAGCAGCCTGGACAGCACAGATACGCAGTATTTT
CASSLDSTDTQYF
>TRBJ2-2|-|few|TRBV6-4
TGTGCCAGCAGTGACTCTCAGGGTTCGACCGGGGAGCTGTTTTTT
CASSDSQGSTGELFF
>TRBJ2-3|-|-|TRBV6-1
TGTGCCAGCAGTGAAGCGGGGCCGGGGGTCAAAAACACTCAGTATTTC
CASSEAGPGVKNTQYF
>TRBJ2-5|-|large|TRBV6-5
TGTGCCAGTGGAGTGGGCCTAGAGGCGCGAGAGACCCAGTACTTC
CASGVGLEARETQYF
>TRBJ2-4|TRBD2|-|TRBV4-1
TGCGCCCGCGGCCCGGGCGGGAGCGGCAAAAATACGCAGTACTTC
CARGPGGSGKNTQYF
>TRBJ2-4|-|-|TRBV6-1
TGTGCCAGCAGGGAGAGGTGGGGGGATTACATTCAGTACTTC
CASRERWGDYIQYF
>TRBJ2-1|-|-|TRBV6-4
TGTGCCAGCAGTGACTCGAGCCGCGATGAGCAGTTCTTC
CASSDSSRDEQFF
>TRBJ2-3|-|-|TRBV6-5
TGTGCCGGGAGTTACGAGGGCCGAGTGGAAGATACGCAGTACTTT
CAGSYEGRVEDTQYF
>TRBJ2-4|TRBD1|-|TRBV10-3
TGTGCCATCGGAACAGGGGGCACCAAAAACATTCAGTACTTC
CAIGTGGTKNIQYF
>TRBJ2-2|-|once|TRBV6-1
TGTGCCAGCATGCCGACACTATCCACCGGGGAGCTGTTTTTT
CASMPTLSTGELFF
>TRBJ2-7|-|once|TRBV6-1
TGTGCCAGCAGCCTCATCTACGAGCAGTACTTC
CASSLIYEQYF
>TRBJ2-5|-|once|TRBV7-3
TGTGCCAGCAGCCCTTCTCCCGCGACGATAGAGACCCAGTACTTC
CASSPSPATIETQYF
>TRBJ2-4|-|many|TRBV27
TGTGCCAGCAGCCCGACATTAGCCAAAAACATTCAGTACTTC
CASSPTLAKNIQYF
>TRBJ2-3|TRBD2|few|TRBV6-1
TGTGCCAGCAGTGTGGTAGCGGGGAGCACAGATACGCAGTATTTT
CASSVVAGSTDTQYF
>TRBJ2-5|-|-|TRBV6-5
TGTGCCAGCAGTAACCAGGATCAAGAGACCCAGTACTTC
CASSNQDQETQYF
>TRBJ2-5|-|few|TRBV4-1
TGCGCCAGCAGCCAAGATGGACCGGGGGGCTTCCAAGAGACCCAGTACTTC
CASSQDGPGGFQETQYF
>TRBJ2-5|-|-|TRBV3-1
TGTGCCAGCAGCCAAGGCCGGAAAGAGACCCAGTACTTC
CASSQGRKETQYF
>TRBJ2-1|-|-|TRBV27
TGTGCCAGCAGTCCCCGGGCCCTAGGCAATGAGCAGTTCTTC
CASSPRALGNEQFF
>TRBJ2-1|-|-|TRBV6-5
TGTGCCAGCAGTTACATATTAGGACCCTTTAGAAATGAGCAGTTCTTC
CASSYILGPFRNEQFF
>TRBJ2-4|-|-|TRBV6-1
TGTGCCAGCAGCGAAGCCGGGATAGGGGCTAGGGACACTCAGTACTTC
CASSEAGIGARDTQYF
>TRBJ2-7|TRBD1|-|TRBV4-1
TGCGCCAGCAGCCACTCGACAGGGTACGACGAGCAGTACTTC
CASSHSTGYDEQYF
>TRBJ2-6|-|many|TRBV6-1
TGTGCCAGCGGGCTAGTCGCTTCTGGGGCCAACGTCCTGACTTTC
CASGLVASGANVLTF
>TRBJ2-5|-|-|TRBV6-5
TGTGCCAGCAGTTACTCGGCCCAAGAGACCCAGTACTTC
CASSYSAQETQYF
>TRBJ2-3|TRBD2|-|TRBV6-1
TGTGCCAGCAGTGAACCGGCGGGAGTGGTGGGGGGTGCGCAGTATTTT
CASSEPAGVVGGAQYF
>TRBJ1-5|-|-|TRBV6-1
TGTGCCAGCAGTGACGGGGGATCCTATCAGCCCCAGCATTTT
CASSDGGSYQPQHF
>TRBJ2-1|TRBD1|-|TRBV10-3
TGTGCCATCGGTCCCGGACAGGAGAAAGGCGATGAGCAGTTCTTC
CAIGPGQEKGDEQFF
>TRBJ1-1|TRBD1|-|TRBV7-6
TGTGCCAGCAGCTTAGAGGGGGGGGCAGGGGGCACTGAAGCTTTCTTT
CASSLEGGAGGTEAFF
>TRBJ2-4|-|-|TRBV6-1
TGTGCCAGCACGGGGGCCGGGGGCCGGGACGAGGAGACTCAGTACTTC
CASTGAGGRDEETQYF
>TRBJ2-1|-|-|TRBV4-1
TGCGCCAGCAGCCAAGATGGGGGGAAGTACAATGAGCAGTTCTTC
CASSQDGGKYNEQFF
>TRBJ2-3|-|-|TRBV6-1
TGTGTCAGGGGGGTGGGAGTCGAAGATACGCAGTATTTT
CVRGVGVEDTQYF
>TRBJ2-5|TRBD1|-|TRBV5-1
TGCGCCAGCAGCTCGACCGGGACAGGCCCTGAGACCCAGTACTTC
CASSSTGTGPETQYF
>TRBJ2-1|TRBD2|-|TRBV6-5
TGTGCCAGCAGTTACAGCGGCGGGGGAAATGAGCAGTTCTTC
CASSYSGGGNEQFF
>TRBJ2-1|TRBD2|-|TRBV6-1
TGTGCCAGCAGCTTTGGAGCGGGAGCATCCAATGAGCAGTTCTTC
CASSFGAGASNEQFF
>TRBJ2-1|-|many|TRBV7-6
TGTGCCAGCAGCCCTGGGTACAATGAGCAGTTCTTC
CASSPGYNEQFF
>TRBJ1-1|TRBD1|few|TRBV12-3/TRBV12-4
TGTGCCAGCAGTCTACAGGGGCTGAACACTGAAGCTTTCTTT
CASSLQGLNTEAFF
>TRBJ1-2|TRBD1|-|TRBV6-1
TGTGCCAGCATCGACGTGAGACAGGGGAACTATGGCTACACCTTC
CASIDVRQGNYGYTF
>TRBJ2-7|TRBD1|-|TRBV6-1
TGTGCCAGCAGTAAAGCAGGGGGATCTTCGGGCGAGCAGTACTTC
CASSKAGGSSGEQYF
>TRBJ2-5|-|-|TRBV6-1
TGTGCCAGCAGGCGGGCCTCATCGGGAGAGACCCAGTACTTC
CASRRASSGETQYF
>TRBJ2-1|-|few|TRBV6-1
TGTGCCAGCAGGAACAGCAATGAGCAGTTCTTC
CASRNSNEQFF
>TRBJ2-5|-|many|TRBV6-5
TGTGCCAGCCAAAGGGACCTACTAGATTTGCAGTACTTC
CASQRDLLDLQYF
>TRBJ2-4|TRBD1|-|TRBV20-1
TGCAGTGCTAGAGATCCTGACAGGGGAATCAAAATAGCCAAAAACATTCAGTACTTC
CSARDPDRGIKIAKNIQYF
>TRBJ2-1|TRBD2|-|TRBV6-1
TGTGCCAGCAGTGACAGTTTAGCGGGAGTCTACAATGAGCAGTTCTTC
CASSDSLAGVYNEQFF
>TRBJ2-3|-|-|TRBV7-6
TGTGCCAGCAGCCCAGAGTCCGGGGCCCCCCTGGGCGAGACGCAGTATTTT
CASSPESGAPLGETQYF
>TRBJ2-1|-|-|TRBV6-1
TGTGCCAGCAGACCGGGACAATCCTACAATGAGCAGTTCTTC
CASRPGQSYNEQFF